The 21 T cell receptor beta chains in this list originate from one sample, sequenced in a study of blood T cell repertoires in COVID-19. TCRdb's copy holds only in-frame clones and misses some; the assay was immunoSEQ multiplex PCR. The sample has some 58,000 clones; 92% are singletons. The sequenced sample consisted of peripheral blood. These receptors all stem from a man in his forties or fifties with active COVID-19.

This sequence joins TRBV6-1 and TRBJ1-5, with D unresolved. The length of the CDR3 is 17 residues. With 0 bases removed from V and 4 bases from J, the gap between germline ends came to 16 bases. Germline lookup yields CDR1 MNHNS and CDR2 SASEGT. DNA of the CDR3: TGTGCCAGCAGTGAAGCCCAGTCCCAACCGGGGAATCAGCCCCAGCATTTT. As protein: CASSEAQSQPGNQPQHF.

V and J are TRBV19 and TRBJ2-2; 7 bases agree with TRBD1. Looked up from germline, CDR1 is LNHDA and CDR2 is SQIVND (reference sequence). The CDR3 extends over 15 amino acids. After removal of 3 bases from V and 5 bases from J, the junction contained 6 bases not matched to a gene. This CDR3 reads CASSIVRGPTGELFF. CDR3 in DNA: TGTGCCAGTAGTATCGTGAGGGGGCCAACCGGGGAGCTGTTTTTT. Drawing the rest from reference TRBV19 and TRBJ2-2, the complete variable domain is DGGITQSPKYLFRKEGQNVTLSCEQNLNHDAMYWYRQDPGQGLRLIYYSQIVNDFQKGDIAEGYSVSREKKESFPLTVTSAQKNPTAFYLCASSIVRGPTGELFFGEGSRLTVL.

V is TRBV7-2 and J is TRBJ2-7, with 7 bases lining up with TRBD2. The ends lost 5 bases at V and 6 bases at J; junction bases unmatched: 16. The CDR3 loop spans 16 amino acids. Germline V lookup: CDR1 SGHTA, CDR2 FQGNSA. CDR3 loop: CASSLSPAGTAGEQYF. The CDR3, as DNA: TGTGCCAGCAGCCTTAGTCCAGCGGGAACGGCGGGCGAGCAGTACTTC.

The chain combines TRBV10-3 with TRBJ2-7, with TRBD2 matching over 8 bases. The CDR3 loop spans 14 amino acids. V was pared by 3 bases and J by 1 base, with 2 bases of the junction left unmatched. From germline, CDR1 is ENHRY and CDR2 SYGVKD. DNA for the CDR3: TGTGCCATCAGTGATGCGGGAGGATCCTACGAGCAGTACTTC. Translated, it gives CAISDAGGSYEQYF.

The J gene is TRBJ2-2, the V gene TRBV5-1, with TRBD2 matching 7 bases. J gave up 6 bases and V 6 bases, and 11 bases lay outside the gene matches. Germline CDR1 reads SGHRS; CDR2 reads YFSETQ. CDR3 size: 15 residues. CDR3 region: CASTQRGDQPGELFF. CDR3 sequence (DNA): TGCGCCAGCACCCAACGGGGGGATCAACCCGGGGAGCTGTTTTTT.

The chain joins TRBV6-2 or TRBV6-3 to TRBJ1-6; D is undetermined. CDR1 is MNHEY and CDR2 is SVGEGT in the germline V gene. Trimming took off 2 bases at V and 6 bases at J, with 8 bases between the two ends. This CDR3 is built from 14 residues. The CDR3 here is CASSYTESNSPLHF. The CDR3 nucleotides read TGTGCCAGCAGTTACACCGAGAGTAATTCACCCCTCCACTTT.

The chain couples TRBV11-3 to TRBJ2-3; TRBD1 matches at 8 bases. CDR3 length equals 15 residues. In germline, CDR1 is SGHNT, CDR2 YENEEA. The J segment lost 0 bases and the V segment lost 5 bases, leaving 4 bases of the junction unmatched. CDR3 DNA: TGTGCCAGCAGCCACCGACAGGGGAGCACAGATACGCAGTATTTT. Translated, it gives CASSHRQGSTDTQYF.

V is TRBV6-5 and J is TRBJ2-7; 11 bases are shared with TRBD1. Germline loops: CDR1 MNHEY, CDR2 SVGAGI. This CDR3 is 14 amino acids long. After removal of 7 bases from V and 3 bases from J, the junction contained 5 bases not matched to a gene. CDR3 amino acids: CASTEGQGVYEQYF. In nucleotides, the CDR3 is TGTGCCAGCACCGAGGGACAGGGGGTCTACGAGCAGTACTTC.

Here the CDR3 DNA reads TGCGCCAGCAGCCCAGGGACTAGCGGGTCTAGCACAGATACGCAGTATTTT. This translates into CASSPGTSGSSTDTQYF. The chain links TRBV5-1 to TRBJ2-3; 12 bases fit TRBD2. The J segment lost 0 bases and the V segment lost 4 bases, leaving 6 bases of the junction unmatched. Germline CDR1 SGHRS, CDR2 YFSETQ. This CDR3 comprises 17 residues.

J is TRBJ2-5 and V is TRBV11-2, with 11 bases identical to TRBD2. Germline loops: CDR1 SGHAT, CDR2 FQNNGV. After removal of 3 bases from V and 2 bases from J, the junction contained 8 bases not matched to a gene. This CDR3 is 17 amino acids long. The CDR3 loop reads CASSFTRTSGLQETQYF. Here the CDR3 DNA reads TGTGCCAGCAGCTTTACTCGGACTAGCGGGTTGCAAGAGACCCAGTACTTC.

The chain joins TRBV5-4 to TRBJ2-3; possibly TRBD2 for D (6 bases). The CDR3 consists of 14 residues. Germline V gives CDR1 SGHNT, CDR2 YYREEE (reference sequence). Trimming removed 5 bases from V and 6 bases from J, with 16 bases in between. CDR3 sequence: CASRAKDGGDTQYF. CDR3 bases: TGTGCCAGCAGAGCAAAGGACGGAGGGGATACGCAGTATTTT. Variable domain in full (rest from reference TRBV5-4 and TRBJ2-3): ETGVTQSPTHLIKTRGQQVTLRCSSQSGHNTVSWYQQALGQGPQFIFQYYREEENGRGNFPPRFSGLQFPNYSSELNVNALELDDSALYLCASRAKDGGDTQYFGPGTRLTVL.

This clone occurred once. In DNA form, the CDR3 reads TGTGCCAGCAGCCGCAAAGCGGGACTGACTATTTACGAGCAGTACTTC. Its protein product is CASSRKAGLTIYEQYF. The chain has TRBV21-1 and TRBJ2-7; the table's TRBD2 call for D was not verified on the DNA. TRBV21-1 is listed as a pseudogene. The CDR3 is made up of 16 amino acids.

The chain employs TRBV4-1 and TRBJ2-7; D might be TRBD2 (6 bases). This CDR3 contains 14 residues. V dropped 3 bases and J dropped 4 bases, with 13 bases sitting between them. The germline gives CDR1 MGHRA, CDR2 YSYEKL. The CDR3 nucleotides read TGCGCCAGCAGCCACCTGGGCGGGGATTACGAGCAGTACTTC. It translates to CASSHLGGDYEQYF.

CDR3 amino acids: CASSIPGGGQPQHF. The DNA of the CDR3 is TGTGCCAGTAGTATCCCCGGGGGTGGTCAGCCCCAGCATTTT. The J gene is TRBJ1-5, the V gene TRBV19; D is possibly TRBD1 (5 bases). This CDR3 spans 14 amino acids. The germline gives CDR1 LNHDA, CDR2 SQIVND (reference sequence). Trimming took off 3 bases at V and 6 bases at J, with 12 bases between the two ends.

V and J are TRBV9 and TRBJ1-5; D is undetermined. The germline gives CDR1 SGDLS, CDR2 YYNGEE. Trimming took 0 bases from V and 9 from J, leaving 13 bases between them. The CDR3 length is 14 residues. CDR3 protein: CASSVGPGLGPQHF. DNA of the CDR3: TGTGCCAGCAGCGTAGGTCCGGGATTAGGGCCCCAGCATTTT.

This chain connects TRBV11-3 to TRBJ2-6; TRBD1 matches at 9 bases. J was trimmed by 4 bases and V by 4 bases; bases with no gene match: 14. The CDR3 length is 19 residues. Germline V gives CDR1 SGHNT, CDR2 YENEEA. The CDR3: CASSSFWDRAVPGANVLTF. CDR3 DNA: TGTGCCAGCAGCTCCTTTTGGGACAGGGCGGTCCCAGGGGCCAACGTCCTGACTTTC. Variable domain in full (rest from reference TRBV11-3 and TRBJ2-6): EAGVVQSPRYKIIEKKQPVAFWCNPISGHNTLYWYLQNLGQGPELLIRYENEEAVDDSQLPKDRFSAERLKGVDSTLKIQPAELGDSAVYLCASSSFWDRAVPGANVLTFGAGSRLTVL.

The gene calls are TRBV2 and TRBJ1-3; no clear D gene. Trimming stripped 6 bases from V and 5 bases from J, with 11 bases between. The germline V gene has CDR1 SNHLY and CDR2 FYNNEI. The CDR3 sequence is 13 residues long. CDR3 amino acids: CASSENRRNTIYF. Written as DNA, the CDR3 is TGTGCCAGCAGCGAAAACAGAAGAAACACCATATATTTT.

The V call is TRBV7-2, the J call TRBJ1-2; 8 nucleotides align to TRBD1. V was pared by 4 bases and J by 4 bases, with 11 bases of the junction left unmatched. Germline lookup yields CDR1 SGHTA and CDR2 FQGNSA. CDR3 length: 16 amino acids. CDR3 coding DNA: TGTGCCAGCAGCTCGATTAGAGACAGGGGTTTCTATGGCTACACCTTC. Its translation: CASSSIRDRGFYGYTF. The full variable domain, its missing parts supplied by reference TRBV7-2 and TRBJ1-2, is GAGVSQSPSNKVTEKGKDVELRCDPISGHTALYWYRQSLGQGLEFLIYFQGNSAPDKSGLPSDRFSAERTGGSVSTLTIQRTQQEDSAVYLCASSSIRDRGFYGYTFGSGTRLTVV.

The chain recombines TRBV7-2 with TRBJ2-7, with 11 bases fitting TRBD1. Germline V gene lookup returns CDR1 SGHTA and CDR2 FQGNSA. The CDR3 has 15 amino acids. The trim removed 5 bases at V and 7 bases at J, leaving 10 bases unmatched. The CDR3 coding sequence is TGTGCCAGCAGCGGGGGAGGACAGGGGGCTCGGGAGCAGTACTTC. As protein: CASSGGGQGAREQYF.

The chain combines TRBV27 with TRBJ2-3; 10 bases fit TRBD2. J was trimmed by 1 base and V by 6 bases; bases with no gene match: 4. CDR1 is MNHEY and CDR2 is SMNVEV in the germline V gene (reference sequence). This CDR3 region has 15 residues. This CDR3 reads CASRNLAGGTDTQYF. The CDR3 coding sequence is TGTGCCAGCAGAAATCTAGCGGGGGGCACAGATACGCAGTATTTT.

The chain joins TRBV3-1 (or the pseudogene TRBV3-2) to TRBJ2-3; possibly TRBD1 for D (5 bases). Germline V gives CDR1 LGHDT, CDR2 YNNKEL (reference sequence). V was pared by 5 bases and J by 10 bases, with 13 bases between. This CDR3 contains 12 residues. The CDR3 DNA follows: TGTGCCAGCAGCTCCTCCAGGGCAGCGCAGTATTTT. Its translation: CASSSSRAAQYF.